This passage covers 19 T cell receptor beta chains from one sample sequenced in a study of T-cell reconstitution after alpha-beta-depleted transplantation in children. TCRbeta library construction was performed incorporating unique molecular identifiers. From the PCR reads, TCRdb called clonotypes with MiXCR, one entry per CDR3 protein. This table holds some 340,000 distinct CDR3 sequences, around 10% found once. The sequencing here drew on PBMCs from the stem cell graft donor, taken from the stem cell graft. Receptor source: a human donor who donated a stem cell graft to a child with acute lymphoblastic leukemia.

This rearrangement joins TRBV4-1 to TRBJ2-2, with TRBD1 matching over 10 bases. This CDR3 has 17 residues. Germline values: CDR1 MGHRA, CDR2 YSYEKL. The ends lost 3 bases at V and 4 bases at J; junction bases unmatched: 8. The CDR3 reads CASSQRGQGWGTGELFF. The CDR3 DNA is TGCGCCAGCAGCCAGAGGGGACAGGGGTGGGGCACCGGGGAGCTGTTTTTT.

This clonotype was found a few times. The chain carries TRBV6-5 and TRBJ2-7; 7 bases fit TRBD1. With V trimmed by 2 bases and J by 0 bases, 4 bases remained unmatched. Germline V gene lookup returns CDR1 MNHEY and CDR2 SVGAGI. The length of the CDR3 is 15 residues. The CDR3 is CASSYGGQSSYEQYF. CDR3 DNA: TGTGCCAGCAGTTACGGGGGACAGTCCTCCTACGAGCAGTACTTC.

This clonotype has more than one count but fewer than ten. This chain joins TRBV4-1 and TRBJ1-1; a weak D match, TRBD1 (6 bases). There are 17 residues in the CDR3. V lost 0 bases and J lost 4, with 18 bases in between. Germline lookup yields CDR1 MGHRA and CDR2 YSYEKL. The CDR3 protein is CASSQESSFLGGTEAFF. The CDR3 bases are TGCGCCAGCAGCCAAGAAAGTTCCTTTTTAGGGGGCACTGAAGCTTTCTTT.

CDR3 in DNA: TGTGCCAGCAGTCAAAGCCCGGAAGGCACAGATACGCAGTATTTT. Amino acid sequence: CASSQSPEGTDTQYF. The genes are TRBV6-1 and TRBJ2-3; D ambiguous. The germline gives CDR1 MNHNS, CDR2 SASEGT. The V end lost 5 bases, the J end lost 1 base, and 13 bases lay between the germline ends. The CDR3 has 15 amino acids.

The V and J genes are TRBV10-2 and TRBJ1-1, with 7 bases that match TRBD1. The J segment lost 0 bases and the V segment lost 0 bases, leaving 7 bases of the junction unmatched. The CDR3 is made up of 17 amino acids. Germline CDR1 and CDR2: WSHSY and SAAADI. The CDR3 DNA sequence: TGCGCCAGCAGTGAGTCGCTCGGACAGGTCCTGAACACTGAAGCTTTCTTT. Its protein product is CASSESLGQVLNTEAFF.

V is TRBV5-6 and J is TRBJ2-5; TRBD1 matches at 7 bases. V shed 0 bases, J shed 5 bases, and the junction held 10 bases outside the gene matches. This CDR3 is 16 amino acids long. Germline assignment: CDR1 SGHDT and CDR2 YYEEEE. The CDR3 sequence: CASSLVRGRIEETQYF. CDR3 in DNA: TGTGCCAGCAGCTTGGTAAGGGGGCGGATTGAGGAGACCCAGTACTTC.

This clonotype was found many times. CDR3: CASSFQASDKETQYF. As DNA, the CDR3 is TGCGCCAGCAGCTTCCAGGCCAGCGATAAAGAGACCCAGTACTTC. The rearrangement joins TRBV5-1 to TRBJ2-5; D is uncertain. The CDR3 runs to 15 residues. V lost 2 bases to trimming and J lost 3 bases, with 14 bases between them. Germline CDR1 is SGHRS and CDR2 is YFSETQ. Together with reference TRBV5-1 and TRBJ2-5, the CDR3 gives the full variable domain: KAGVTQTPRYLIKTRGQQVTLSCSPISGHRSVSWYQQTPGQGLQFLFEYFSETQRNKGNFPGRFSGRQFSNSRSEMNVSTLELGDSALYLCASSFQASDKETQYFGPGTRLLVL.

The sample holds a few counts of this clonotype. This chain uses TRBV10-3 with TRBJ2-5; D call uncertain. Per the germline V gene, CDR1 is ENHRY and CDR2 is SYGVKD. The V end lost 3 bases, the J end lost 3 bases, and 11 bases lay between the germline ends. The CDR3 sequence is 14 residues long. The CDR3 is CAISDENRKETQYF. The CDR3 DNA sequence: TGTGCCATCAGTGACGAGAATCGGAAAGAGACCCAGTACTTC.

This clonotype was observed a few times. V is TRBV29-1 and J is TRBJ2-3; D may be TRBD1 (8 bases). Trimming removed 6 bases from V and 3 bases from J, with 16 bases in between. The V gene's germline CDR1 is SQVTM and CDR2 ANQGSEA. This CDR3 comprises 14 residues. CDR3 in amino acids: CSVTGRTGTDTQYF. The CDR3 nucleotides read TGCAGCGTGACCGGGAGGACAGGGACAGATACGCAGTATTTT.

This clonotype was seen more than once but under ten times. The chain employs TRBV27 and TRBJ2-6; D is tentatively TRBD1 or TRBD2 (5 bases each). V lost 2 bases and J 0 bases, leaving 14 bases between the germline ends. Germline CDR1 reads MNHEY; CDR2 reads SMNVEV (reference sequence). The CDR3 is 18 residues long. The CDR3 loop is CASSLKAVGVSGANVLTF. The CDR3 nucleotides are TGTGCCAGCAGTTTAAAGGCAGTGGGGGTCTCTGGGGCCAACGTCCTGACTTTC.

This clonotype was counted many times. This rearrangement joins TRBV4-1 to TRBJ2-3, with D possibly being TRBD2 (7 bases). Per the germline V gene, CDR1 is MGHRA and CDR2 is YSYEKL. V was trimmed by 1 base and J by 4 bases, leaving 15 bases between them. This CDR3 is 16 amino acids long. The CDR3 DNA follows: TGCGCCAGCAGCCAAGTTGGGGGGGCGAGGCCAGATACGCAGTATTTT. Translated: CASSQVGGARPDTQYF.

This clonotype was found a few times. The CDR3 is CASSLSTSGSVYEQFF. The CDR3 nucleotides read TGTGCCAGCAGTTTGTCCACTAGCGGGAGTGTCTATGAGCAGTTCTTC. The chain links TRBV27 to TRBJ2-1; TRBD2 agrees at 11 bases. Germline-derived CDR1 and CDR2 are MNHEY and SMNVEV (reference sequence). The CDR3 covers 16 residues. V gave up 3 bases and J gave up 8 bases; unmatched junction bases: 9.

The V gene is TRBV15, the J gene TRBJ1-4, with D possibly matching TRBD1 (5 bases). Trimming took off 3 bases at V and 7 bases at J, with 18 bases between the two ends. This CDR3 has 16 residues. CDR1 and CDR2 (germline): LNHNV, YYDKDF (reference sequence). Written as DNA, the CDR3 is TGTGCCACCAGCAGGGAGGTTGGGGCCGCCGGTGAAAAACTGTTTTTT. Translating gives CATSREVGAAGEKLFF.

This clonotype was counted a few times. V and J are TRBV4-1 and TRBJ1-2, with TRBD1 identical over 7 bases. V lost 6 bases and J lost 6; bases outside the gene matches: 10. The CDR3 is 14 amino acids. Germline values: CDR1 MGHRA, CDR2 YSYEKL. The CDR3 DNA reads TGCGCCAGCAGACCCCCTGACAGGGTGAATGGCTACACCTTC. Its translation is CASRPPDRVNGYTF.

The gene calls are TRBV15 and TRBJ1-1, with unresolved D. This CDR3 spans 14 amino acids. V was pared by 2 bases and J by 5 bases, with 12 bases between. The V gene's germline CDR1 is LNHNV and CDR2 YYDKDF (reference sequence). CDR3 region: CATSRRNLVTEAFF. The CDR3, as DNA: TGTGCCACCAGCAGAAGAAATCTGGTTACTGAAGCTTTCTTT.

This clonotype was detected a few times. The chain has TRBV7-2 and TRBJ2-5, with 7 bases identical to TRBD2. From germline, CDR1 is SGHTA and CDR2 FQGNSA. The junction had 9 bases not matched to a gene; V was cut back by 4 bases and J by 4 bases. The CDR3 is 15 residues long. In DNA, the CDR3 is TGTGCCAGCAGCTCGAGCGGGGTGGTGGGAGAGACCCAGTACTTC. It yields the protein CASSSSGVVGETQYF.

CDR3 sequence (DNA): TGTGCCAGCAGCCATTCCGGGGGGCGTCAGCCCCAGCATTTT. This encodes CASSHSGGRQPQHF. The chain recombines TRBV3-1 with TRBJ1-5, with D possibly TRBD1 on 6 matching bases. There are 14 residues in the CDR3. Germline CDR1 is LGHDT and CDR2 is YNNKEL (reference sequence). Trimming cost V 3 bases and J 6 bases, with 12 bases left between them. The entire variable domain, with the rest obtained from reference TRBV3-1 and TRBJ1-5, is as follows: DTAVSQTPKYLVTQMGNDKSIKCEQNLGHDTMYWYKQDSKKFLKIMFSYNNKELIINETVPNRFSPKSPDKAHLNLHINSLELGDSAVYFCASSHSGGRQPQHFGDGTRLSIL.

V is TRBV3-1 and J is TRBJ1-2; no reliable D call. The CDR3 sequence is 15 residues long. Trimming took off 0 bases at V and 8 bases at J, with 16 bases between the two ends. Germline values: CDR1 LGHDT, CDR2 YNNKEL (reference sequence). The CDR3 spells CASSQDWAALSGYTF. CDR3 in DNA: TGTGCCAGCAGCCAAGATTGGGCCGCCTTATCGGGCTACACCTTC.

J is TRBJ1-2 and V is TRBV7-2; D might be TRBD1 (6 bases). V was pared by 3 bases and J by 4 bases, with 18 bases between. The CDR3 is 16 residues long. The germline CDR1 and CDR2 sequences are SGHTA and FQGNSA. The CDR3 bases are TGTGCCAGCAGCTTGGAGGGACACCCGAAGGGCTATGGCTACACCTTC. Protein sequence: CASSLEGHPKGYGYTF. The entire variable domain, with the rest obtained from reference TRBV7-2 and TRBJ1-2, is as follows: GAGVSQSPSNKVTEKGKDVELRCDPISGHTALYWYRQSLGQGLEFLIYFQGNSAPDKSGLPSDRFSAERTGGSVSTLTIQRTQQEDSAVYLCASSLEGHPKGYGYTFGSGTRLTVV.